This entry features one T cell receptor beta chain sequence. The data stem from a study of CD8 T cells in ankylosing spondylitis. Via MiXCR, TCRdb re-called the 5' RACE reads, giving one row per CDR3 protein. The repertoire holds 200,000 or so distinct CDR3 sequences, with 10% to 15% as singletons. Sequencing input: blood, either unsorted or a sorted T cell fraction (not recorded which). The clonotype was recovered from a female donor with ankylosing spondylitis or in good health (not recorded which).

The CDR3 protein is CSARDPWGYTF. The CDR3 DNA sequence: TGCAGTGCTAGAGATCCCTGGGGCTACACCTTC. The chain is built from TRBV20-1 and TRBJ1-2; D gene uncertain. CDR3 length: 11 amino acids. The germline V gene encodes CDR1 DFQATT and CDR2 SNEGSKA (reference sequence). Trimming shortened V by 0 bases and J by 8 bases, and 7 bases separated the two germline ends.